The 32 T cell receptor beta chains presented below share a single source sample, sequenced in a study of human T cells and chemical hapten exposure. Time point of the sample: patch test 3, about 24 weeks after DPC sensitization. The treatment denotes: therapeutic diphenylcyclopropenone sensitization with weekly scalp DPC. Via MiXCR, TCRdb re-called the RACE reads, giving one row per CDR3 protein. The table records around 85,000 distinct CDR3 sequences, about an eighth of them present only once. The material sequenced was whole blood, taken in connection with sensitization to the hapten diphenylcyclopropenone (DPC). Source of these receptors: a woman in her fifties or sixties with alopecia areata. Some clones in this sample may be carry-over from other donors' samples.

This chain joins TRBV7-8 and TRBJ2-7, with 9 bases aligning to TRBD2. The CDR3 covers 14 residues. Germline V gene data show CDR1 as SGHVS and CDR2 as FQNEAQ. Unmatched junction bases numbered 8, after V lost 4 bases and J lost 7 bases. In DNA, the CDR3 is TGTGCCAGCAGCTCGAACCTAGCGGGACGAGAGCAGTACTTC. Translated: CASSSNLAGREQYF.

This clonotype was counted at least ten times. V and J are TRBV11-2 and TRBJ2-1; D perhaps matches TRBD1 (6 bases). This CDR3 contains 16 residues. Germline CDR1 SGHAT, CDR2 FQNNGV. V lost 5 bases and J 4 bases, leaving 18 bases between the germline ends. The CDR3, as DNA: TGTGCCAGCAGCACGATAGTGGACAGACTATACAATGAGCAGTTCTTC. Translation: CASSTIVDRLYNEQFF.

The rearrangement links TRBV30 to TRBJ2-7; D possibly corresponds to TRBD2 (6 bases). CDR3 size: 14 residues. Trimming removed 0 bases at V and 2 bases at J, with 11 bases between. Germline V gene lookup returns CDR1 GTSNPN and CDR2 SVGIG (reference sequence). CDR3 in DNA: TGTGCCTGGAGTGTAAACGGACTACCCTACGAGCAGTACTTC. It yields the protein CAWSVNGLPYEQYF. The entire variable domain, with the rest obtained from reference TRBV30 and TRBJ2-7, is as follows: SQTIHQWPATLVQPVGSPLSLECTVEGTSNPNLYWYRQAAGRGLQLLFYSVGIGQISSEVPQNLSASRPQDRQFILSSKKLLLSDSGFYLCAWSVNGLPYEQYFGPGTRLTVT.

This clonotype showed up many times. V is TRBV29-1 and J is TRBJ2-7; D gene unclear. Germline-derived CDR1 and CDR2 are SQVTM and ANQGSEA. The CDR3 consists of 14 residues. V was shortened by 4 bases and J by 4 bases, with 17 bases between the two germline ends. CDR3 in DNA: TGCAGCGTTGTCCCAACCGGGCGCCTATACGAGCAGTACTTC. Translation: CSVVPTGRLYEQYF.

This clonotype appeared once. The CDR3 DNA sequence: TGTGCCAGCAGTCGGACAGCTCGCAACTATGGCTACACCTTC. The encoded protein is CASSRTARNYGYTF. V usage is TRBV27 and J usage is TRBJ1-2, with D maybe TRBD1 (6 bases). V gave up 5 bases and J gave up 2 bases, with 12 bases separating them. The CDR3 consists of 14 residues. Germline CDR1 and CDR2: MNHEY and SMNVEV (reference sequence).

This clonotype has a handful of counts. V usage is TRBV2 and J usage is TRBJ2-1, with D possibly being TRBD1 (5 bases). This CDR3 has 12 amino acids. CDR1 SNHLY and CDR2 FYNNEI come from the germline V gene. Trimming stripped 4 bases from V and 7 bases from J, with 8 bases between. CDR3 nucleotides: TGTGCCAGCAGTGGGGGCTTTAATGAGCAGTTCTTC. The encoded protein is CASSGGFNEQFF.

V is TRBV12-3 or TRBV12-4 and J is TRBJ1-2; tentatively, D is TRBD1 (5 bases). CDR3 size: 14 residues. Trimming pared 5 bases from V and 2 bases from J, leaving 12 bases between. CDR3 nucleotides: TGTGCCAGCAGTCTGGGACTGCCCAACTATGGCTACACCTTC. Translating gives CASSLGLPNYGYTF.

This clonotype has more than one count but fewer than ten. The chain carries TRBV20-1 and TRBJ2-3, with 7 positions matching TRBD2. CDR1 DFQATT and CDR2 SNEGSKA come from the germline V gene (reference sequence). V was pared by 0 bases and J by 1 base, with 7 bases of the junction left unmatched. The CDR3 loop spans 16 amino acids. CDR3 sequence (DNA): TGCAGTGCTAGAGATCGACTAGCCGGCGGCACAGATACGCAGTATTTT. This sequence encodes CSARDRLAGGTDTQYF.

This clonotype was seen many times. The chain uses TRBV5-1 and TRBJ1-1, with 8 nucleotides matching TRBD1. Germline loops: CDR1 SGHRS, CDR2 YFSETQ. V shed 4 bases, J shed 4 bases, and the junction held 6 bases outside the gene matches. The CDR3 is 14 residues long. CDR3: CASSQTTGGTEAFF. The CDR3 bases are TGCGCCAGCAGCCAAACTACAGGGGGCACTGAAGCTTTCTTT.

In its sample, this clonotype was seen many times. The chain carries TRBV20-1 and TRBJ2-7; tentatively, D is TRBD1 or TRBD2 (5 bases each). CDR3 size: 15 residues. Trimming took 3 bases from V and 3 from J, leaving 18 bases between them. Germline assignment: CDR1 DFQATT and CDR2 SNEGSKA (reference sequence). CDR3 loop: CSARAPGQGFYEQYF. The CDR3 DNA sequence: TGCAGTGCTAGGGCCCCGGGGCAAGGGTTCTACGAGCAGTACTTC.

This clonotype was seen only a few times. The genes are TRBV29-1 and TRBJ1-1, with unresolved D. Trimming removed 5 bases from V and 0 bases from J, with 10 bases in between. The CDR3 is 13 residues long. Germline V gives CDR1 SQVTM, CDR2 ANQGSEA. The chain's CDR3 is CSVSSDVNTEAFF. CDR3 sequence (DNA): TGCAGCGTTAGTTCAGATGTGAACACTGAAGCTTTCTTT.

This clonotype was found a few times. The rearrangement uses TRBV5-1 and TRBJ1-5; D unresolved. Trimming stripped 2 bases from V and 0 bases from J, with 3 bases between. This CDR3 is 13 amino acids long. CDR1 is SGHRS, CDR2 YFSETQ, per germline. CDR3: CASSFDSNQPQHF. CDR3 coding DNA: TGCGCCAGCAGCTTTGATAGCAATCAGCCCCAGCATTTT.

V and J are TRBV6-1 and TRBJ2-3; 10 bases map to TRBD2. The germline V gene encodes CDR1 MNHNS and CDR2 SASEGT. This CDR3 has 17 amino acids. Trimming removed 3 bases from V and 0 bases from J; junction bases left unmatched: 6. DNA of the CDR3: TGTGCCAGCAGTGACCAAGGACTAGCGGCTAGCACAGATACGCAGTATTTT. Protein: CASSDQGLAASTDTQYF.

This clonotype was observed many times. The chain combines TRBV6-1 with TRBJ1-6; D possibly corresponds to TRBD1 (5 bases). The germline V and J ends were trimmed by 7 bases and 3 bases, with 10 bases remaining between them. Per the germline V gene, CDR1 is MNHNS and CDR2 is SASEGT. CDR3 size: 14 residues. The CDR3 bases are TGTGCCAGCACAGGGAGGAACTATAATTCACCCCTCCACTTT. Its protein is CASTGRNYNSPLHF.

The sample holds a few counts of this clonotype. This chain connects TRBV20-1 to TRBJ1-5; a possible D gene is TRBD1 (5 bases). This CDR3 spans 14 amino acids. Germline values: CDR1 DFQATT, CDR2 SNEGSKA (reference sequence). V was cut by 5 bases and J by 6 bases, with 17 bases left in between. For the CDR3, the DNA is TGCAGTGCTGCCCCGGGGGTCACGTCTCAGCCCCAGCATTTT. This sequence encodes CSAAPGVTSQPQHF.

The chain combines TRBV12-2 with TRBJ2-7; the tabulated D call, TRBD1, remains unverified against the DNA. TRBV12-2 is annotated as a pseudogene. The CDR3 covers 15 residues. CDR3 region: CASRLEGGISYEQYF. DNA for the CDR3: TGTGCAAGTCGCTTAGAGGGCGGGATCTCCTACGAGCAGTACTTC.

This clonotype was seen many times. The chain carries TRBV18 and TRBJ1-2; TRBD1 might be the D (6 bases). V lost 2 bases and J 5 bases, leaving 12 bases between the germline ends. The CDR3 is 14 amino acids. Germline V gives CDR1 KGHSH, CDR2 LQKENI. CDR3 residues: CASSPGDTSYGYTF. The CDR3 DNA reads TGTGCCAGCTCACCAGGGGACACCTCTTATGGCTACACCTTC.

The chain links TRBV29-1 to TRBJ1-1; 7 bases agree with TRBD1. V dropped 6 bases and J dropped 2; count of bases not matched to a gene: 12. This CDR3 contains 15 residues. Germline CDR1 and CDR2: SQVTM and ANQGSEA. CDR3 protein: CSVRQGFGLNTEAFF. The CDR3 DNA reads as TGCAGCGTAAGACAGGGTTTCGGTCTAAACACTGAAGCTTTCTTT.

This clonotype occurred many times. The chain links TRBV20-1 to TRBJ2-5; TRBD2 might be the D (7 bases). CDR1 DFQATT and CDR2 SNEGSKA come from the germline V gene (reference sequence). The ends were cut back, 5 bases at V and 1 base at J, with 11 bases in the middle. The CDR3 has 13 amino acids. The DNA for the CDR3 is TGCAGTGCTCTTGGGGGGGCCCAAGAGACCCAGTACTTC. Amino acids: CSALGGAQETQYF.

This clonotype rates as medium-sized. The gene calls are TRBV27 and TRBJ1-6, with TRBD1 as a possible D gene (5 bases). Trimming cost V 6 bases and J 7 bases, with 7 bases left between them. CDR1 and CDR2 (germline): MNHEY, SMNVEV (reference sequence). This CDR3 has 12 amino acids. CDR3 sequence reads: CASSSGNSPLHF. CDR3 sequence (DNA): TGTGCCAGCAGCTCAGGGAATTCACCCCTCCACTTT.

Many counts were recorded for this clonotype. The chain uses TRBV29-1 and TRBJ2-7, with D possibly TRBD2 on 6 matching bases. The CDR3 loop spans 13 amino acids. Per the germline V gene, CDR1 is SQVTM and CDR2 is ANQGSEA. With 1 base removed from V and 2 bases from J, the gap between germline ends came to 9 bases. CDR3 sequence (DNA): TGCAGCGTTGAAGGCGGGGAGACCTACGAGCAGTACTTC. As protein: CSVEGGETYEQYF.

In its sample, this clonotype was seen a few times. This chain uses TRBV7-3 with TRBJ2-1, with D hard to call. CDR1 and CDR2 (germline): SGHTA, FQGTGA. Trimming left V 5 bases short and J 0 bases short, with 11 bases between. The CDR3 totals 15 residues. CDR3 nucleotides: TGTGCCAGCAGCCCTGGTATGCCCTCCTACAATGAGCAGTTCTTC. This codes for CASSPGMPSYNEQFF.

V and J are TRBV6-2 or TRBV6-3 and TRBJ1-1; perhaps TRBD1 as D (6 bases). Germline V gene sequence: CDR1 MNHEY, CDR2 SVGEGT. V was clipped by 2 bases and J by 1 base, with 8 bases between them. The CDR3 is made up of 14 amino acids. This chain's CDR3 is CASSYGGSNTEAFF. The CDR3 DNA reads TGTGCCAGCAGTTACGGGGGCTCGAACACTGAAGCTTTCTTT.

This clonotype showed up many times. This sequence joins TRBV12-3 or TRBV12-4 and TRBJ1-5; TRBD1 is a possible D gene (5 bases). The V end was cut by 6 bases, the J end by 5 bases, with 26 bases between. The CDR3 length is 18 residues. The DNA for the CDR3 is TGTGCCAGCAGCCCGGGAAGTGCAAGGGGCAGGGTCGATCAGCCCCAGCATTTT. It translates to CASSPGSARGRVDQPQHF.

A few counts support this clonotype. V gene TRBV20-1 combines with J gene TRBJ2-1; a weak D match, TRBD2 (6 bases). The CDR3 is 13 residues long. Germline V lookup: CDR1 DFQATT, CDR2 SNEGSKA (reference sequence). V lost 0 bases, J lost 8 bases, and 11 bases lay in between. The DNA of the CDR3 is TGCAGTGCTAGAGATGCGGGGCGGGATGAGCAGTTCTTC. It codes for CSARDAGRDEQFF.

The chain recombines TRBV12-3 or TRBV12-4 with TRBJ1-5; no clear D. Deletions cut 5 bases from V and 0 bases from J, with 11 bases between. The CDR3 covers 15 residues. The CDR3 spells CASSPRTGSNQPQHF. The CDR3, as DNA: TGTGCCAGCAGTCCCAGGACCGGTAGCAATCAGCCCCAGCATTTT.

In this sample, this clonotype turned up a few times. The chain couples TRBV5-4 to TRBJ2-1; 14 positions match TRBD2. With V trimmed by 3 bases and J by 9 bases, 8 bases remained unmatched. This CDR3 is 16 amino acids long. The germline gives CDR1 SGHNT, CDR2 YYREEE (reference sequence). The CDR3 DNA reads TGTGCCAGCAGCTCCGCCGGGACTAGCGGGAGAAGTGAGCAGTTCTTC. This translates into CASSSAGTSGRSEQFF.

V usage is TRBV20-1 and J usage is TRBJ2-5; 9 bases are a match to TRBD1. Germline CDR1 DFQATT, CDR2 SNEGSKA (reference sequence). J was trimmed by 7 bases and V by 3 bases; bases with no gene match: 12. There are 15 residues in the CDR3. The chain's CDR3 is CSARLPNRGPGTQYF. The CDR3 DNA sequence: TGCAGTGCTAGGCTCCCCAACAGGGGGCCGGGGACCCAGTACTTC.

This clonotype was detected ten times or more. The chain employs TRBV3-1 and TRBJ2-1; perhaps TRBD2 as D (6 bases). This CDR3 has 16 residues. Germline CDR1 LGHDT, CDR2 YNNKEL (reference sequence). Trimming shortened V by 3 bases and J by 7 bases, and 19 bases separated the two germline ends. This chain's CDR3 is CASSQSVADHWNEQFF. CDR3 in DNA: TGTGCCAGCAGCCAGAGTGTAGCGGACCATTGGAATGAGCAGTTCTTC.

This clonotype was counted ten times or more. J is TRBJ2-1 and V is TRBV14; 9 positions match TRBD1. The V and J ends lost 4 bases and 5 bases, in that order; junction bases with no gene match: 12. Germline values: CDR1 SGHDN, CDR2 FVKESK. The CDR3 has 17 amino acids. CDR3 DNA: TGTGCCAGCAGCCCCAATCGAGGGACAGGGCATAACAATGAGCAGTTCTTC. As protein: CASSPNRGTGHNNEQFF.

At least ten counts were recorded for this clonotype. The CDR3 DNA reads as TGCAGCCAGAAGACCCGGGCAGATACGCAGTATTTT. Its protein product is CSQKTRADTQYF. The J gene is TRBJ2-3, the V gene TRBV29-1; D not resolved. Germline CDR1 is SQVTM and CDR2 is ANQGSEA. The germline V and J ends were trimmed by 8 bases and 4 bases, with 13 bases remaining between them. This CDR3 comprises 12 residues.

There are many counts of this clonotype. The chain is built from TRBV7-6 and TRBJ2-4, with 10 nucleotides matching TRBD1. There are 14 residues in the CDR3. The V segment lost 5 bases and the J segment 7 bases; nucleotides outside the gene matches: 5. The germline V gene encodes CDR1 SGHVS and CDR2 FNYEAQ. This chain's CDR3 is CASSEGTGVNIQYF. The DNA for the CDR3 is TGTGCCAGCAGCGAAGGGACAGGGGTGAACATTCAGTACTTC. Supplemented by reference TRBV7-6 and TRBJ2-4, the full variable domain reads GAGVSQSPRYKVTKRGQDVALRCDPISGHVSLYWYRQALGQGPEFLTYFNYEAQQDKSGLPNDRFSAERPEGSISTLTIQRTEQRDSAMYRCASSEGTGVNIQYFGAGTRLSVL.